Listed here are 14 T cell receptor beta chains from one sample, sequenced in a study of blood T cell repertoires in COVID-19. Here immunoSEQ multiplex PCR was the method, and the copy in TCRdb shows in-frame clones only, minus some. The data contain a few hundred thousand clones, about 90% of them seen just once; the ten biggest clones take up about 1.2%. The sample was peripheral blood. The receptors were sampled from a man in his forties with acute or convalescent COVID-19.

The CDR3 DNA is TGTGCCAGCAGCCAACGGACAGGGGGCGAGCCCCAGCATTTT. It translates to CASSQRTGGEPQHF. The chain uses TRBV5-6 and TRBJ1-5; 11 nucleotides match TRBD1. The V gene's germline CDR1 is SGHDT and CDR2 YYEEEE. The CDR3 is 14 residues long. V lost 4 bases and J lost 8; bases outside the gene matches: 5.

The chain combines TRBV24-1 with TRBJ1-1; D gene unclear. Trimming removed 2 bases from V and 7 bases from J, with 4 bases in between. CDR3 length equals 11 residues. Germline loops: CDR1 KGHDR, CDR2 SFDVKD. CDR3 protein: CATSDSLEAFF. The CDR3 DNA reads TGTGCCACCAGTGATTCCCTTGAAGCTTTCTTT.

V gene TRBV11-3 combines with J gene TRBJ1-1, with D unclear. The CDR3 totals 14 residues. Germline CDR1 is SGHNT and CDR2 is YENEEA. Trimming cost V 1 base and J 1 base, with 7 bases left between them. The CDR3 sequence: CASSLGGTNTEAFF. The DNA of the CDR3 is TGTGCCAGCAGCTTAGGAGGAACGAACACTGAAGCTTTCTTT. The variable domain in full, completed from reference TRBV11-3 and TRBJ1-1, reads EAGVVQSPRYKIIEKKQPVAFWCNPISGHNTLYWYLQNLGQGPELLIRYENEEAVDDSQLPKDRFSAERLKGVDSTLKIQPAELGDSAVYLCASSLGGTNTEAFFGQGTRLTVV.

This clone was seen only a few times. The chain combines TRBV19 with TRBJ2-2; D gene unclear. CDR1 is LNHDA and CDR2 is SQIVND in the germline V gene (reference sequence). The CDR3 has 14 residues. V was clipped by 3 bases and J by 5 bases, with 10 bases between them. The CDR3 protein is CASSMVTLTGELFF. The CDR3, as DNA: TGTGCCAGTAGTATGGTGACACTTACCGGGGAGCTGTTTTTT.

The chain is built from TRBV4-1 and TRBJ2-7, with 7 bases matching TRBD1. Looked up from germline, CDR1 is MGHRA and CDR2 is YSYEKL. The ends lost 2 bases at V and 5 bases at J; junction bases unmatched: 9. The length of the CDR3 is 15 residues. Here the CDR3 DNA reads TGCGCCAGCAGCCAAATAGGGGGCAAGATAAACGAGCAGTACTTC. This encodes CASSQIGGKINEQYF.

There are a few counts of this clone. The chain employs TRBV28 and TRBJ1-6, with D hard to call. With 3 bases removed from V and 0 bases from J, the gap between germline ends came to 6 bases. Germline V gene lookup returns CDR1 MDHEN and CDR2 SYDVKM. This CDR3 has 15 residues. The DNA for the CDR3 is TGTGCCAGCAGTTTGTATTCCTCCTATAATTCACCCCTCCACTTT. It encodes CASSLYSSYNSPLHF.

This clone was observed a few times. The sample carries other DNA sequences with the same CDR3. The V call is TRBV30, the J call TRBJ2-7; the match to TRBD1 covers 8 bases. The ends lost 2 bases at V and 3 bases at J; junction bases unmatched: 3. CDR3 length: 13 amino acids. CDR1 and CDR2 (germline): GTSNPN, SVGIG (reference sequence). CDR3 DNA: TGTGCCTGGAGTCGAGGACAGGGCTACGAGCAGTACTTC. This codes for CAWSRGQGYEQYF.

The rearrangement uses TRBV20-1 and TRBJ2-3; perhaps TRBD1 as D (5 bases). The V and J ends lost 3 bases and 0 bases respectively, with 16 bases between them. The CDR3 extends over 16 amino acids. Germline V gene lookup returns CDR1 DFQATT and CDR2 SNEGSKA (reference sequence). CDR3 bases: TGCAGTGCTAGTGGCCATGACTGGACAAGCACAGATACGCAGTATTTT. This sequence encodes CSASGHDWTSTDTQYF.

J is TRBJ2-5 and V is TRBV5-4, with D perhaps matching TRBD1 (6 bases). The length of the CDR3 is 14 residues. Germline V gene lookup returns CDR1 SGHNT and CDR2 YYREEE (reference sequence). Trimming removed 7 bases at V and 4 bases at J, with 17 bases between. CDR3 region: CASWPGQGSETQYF. The CDR3 DNA sequence: TGTGCCAGCTGGCCGGGTCAGGGGTCAGAGACCCAGTACTTC.

This clone is a singleton in its sample. The CDR3 sequence: CTSSQLLRGGHYEQYF. The DNA for the CDR3 is TGCACCAGCAGCCAACTCCTGCGGGGGGGCCACTACGAGCAGTACTTC. This chain connects TRBV1 to TRBJ2-7; TRBD2, the D gene given by the table, was not confirmed from the DNA. TRBV1 counts as a pseudogene. This CDR3 spans 16 amino acids.

The chain has TRBV4-2 and TRBJ1-3; a possible D gene is TRBD1 (6 bases). Trimming pared 2 bases from V and 0 bases from J, leaving 11 bases between. This CDR3 is 16 amino acids long. CDR1 is LGHNA, CDR2 YNFKEQ, per germline. CDR3 DNA sequence: TGTGCCAGCAGCCAACGTCAGGGGAGCTCTGGAAACACCATATATTTT. This sequence encodes CASSQRQGSSGNTIYF.

Turning to this clone: Other DNA sequences of this sample code for an identical CDR3. The rearrangement joins TRBV5-1 to TRBJ1-1; no reliable D call. The V gene lost 0 bases and the J gene lost 5 bases, with 11 bases spanning the gap. The CDR3 consists of 14 residues. Per the germline V gene, CDR1 is SGHRS and CDR2 is YFSETQ. The CDR3 region is CASSLEGAGTEAFF. The CDR3 bases are TGCGCCAGCAGCTTGGAAGGTGCGGGGACTGAAGCTTTCTTT.

V gene TRBV12-3 or TRBV12-4 combines with J gene TRBJ1-2; D possibly corresponds to TRBD1 (6 bases). The CDR3 spans 12 residues. V lost 11 bases to trimming and J lost 6 bases, with 16 bases between them. The CDR3 protein is CAAHLGADGYTF. The CDR3 DNA follows: TGTGCCGCCCATTTGGGGGCTGATGGCTACACCTTC.

The chain has TRBV12-3 or TRBV12-4 and TRBJ1-5; maybe TRBD1 (5 bases). V lost 2 bases to trimming and J lost 5 bases, with 7 bases between them. The CDR3 runs to 13 residues. The CDR3 DNA follows: TGTGCCAGCAGTTTACAAGGGGATCAGCCCCAGCATTTT. Protein: CASSLQGDQPQHF.